What follows are 18 T cell receptor beta chains derived from one specimen sequenced in a study of T cell therapy after organ transplantation. Data came from immunoSEQ multiplex PCR; TCRdb stores just in-frame clones and leaves some out. Seen here are about 48,000 clones, 85% to 95% observed once, and the top ten hold 2.5% to 3.5%. These receptors have no known antigen. The starting material was CD8+ T cells from blood, obtained before autologous CMV-specific T cell therapy. All receptors come from a human patient who had received a solid organ transplant and had CMV disease.

The chain has TRBV9 and TRBJ1-1; D ambiguous. Trimming removed 3 bases from V and 2 bases from J, with 11 bases in between. CDR3 length: 14 amino acids. Germline lookup yields CDR1 SGDLS and CDR2 YYNGEE. CDR3 nucleotides: TGTGCCAGCAGCGGGGCAGGCCGAAACACTGAAGCTTTCTTT. Encoded protein: CASSGAGRNTEAFF.

The V and J genes are TRBV11-2 and TRBJ1-2; 7 bases map to TRBD1. The CDR3 extends over 14 amino acids. Germline V lookup: CDR1 SGHAT, CDR2 FQNNGV. The V and J ends lost 5 bases and 2 bases, in that order; junction bases with no gene match: 5. CDR3 in DNA: TGTGCCAGCAGCCCGCCGGGACAGAACTATGGCTACACCTTC. Translation: CASSPPGQNYGYTF.

The chain links TRBV2 to TRBJ2-7, with D possibly TRBD2 on 5 matching bases. The CDR3 is made up of 16 amino acids. In germline, CDR1 is SNHLY, CDR2 FYNNEI. V gave up 3 bases and J gave up 3 bases, with 18 bases separating them. CDR3 region: CASSDVDGGTNYEQYF. As DNA, the CDR3 is TGTGCCAGCAGTGATGTGGACGGAGGAACGAACTACGAGCAGTACTTC.

The rearrangement links TRBV13 to TRBJ2-5; TRBD2 agrees at 10 bases. This CDR3 comprises 16 residues. The trim removed 1 base at V and 1 base at J, leaving 3 bases unmatched. The germline V gene encodes CDR1 PRHDT and CDR2 FYEKMQ (reference sequence). DNA for the CDR3: TGTGCCAGCAGCTTAGCGGCTAGCGGGAGCCAAGAGACCCAGTACTTC. Its translation: CASSLAASGSQETQYF.

This chain links TRBV27 with TRBJ2-7; TRBD1 matches at 9 bases. Germline V gives CDR1 MNHEY, CDR2 SMNVEV (reference sequence). The CDR3 is 14 residues long. V lost 7 bases, J lost 6 bases, and 10 bases stayed unmatched. The CDR3 here is CASMSGTGYAEQYF. In nucleotides, the CDR3 is TGTGCCAGCATGTCCGGGACAGGGTACGCCGAGCAGTACTTC.

This clone appeared a single time. The V call is TRBV4-1, the J call TRBJ1-5, with TRBD1 as a possible D gene (5 bases). This CDR3 is 18 amino acids long. The germline V and J ends were trimmed by 0 bases and 4 bases, with 19 bases remaining between them. Germline V CDR1 and CDR2: MGHRA, YSYEKL. The CDR3 region has the DNA TGCGCCAGCAGCCAAGACCCAAGGGGACCCAATTATAATCAGCCCCAGCATTTT. This encodes CASSQDPRGPNYNQPQHF.

The rearrangement uses TRBV27 and TRBJ2-1; 10 nucleotides agree with TRBD1. This CDR3 region has 15 residues. V trimming: 5 bases; J trimming: 3 bases; junction bases outside the gene matches: 4. The germline V gene has CDR1 MNHEY and CDR2 SMNVEV (reference sequence). CDR3 sequence reads: CASSPGQGFYNEQFF. DNA for the CDR3: TGTGCCAGCAGTCCGGGACAGGGGTTCTACAATGAGCAGTTCTTC.

This sequence joins TRBV10-3 and TRBJ1-1, with 11 bases lining up with TRBD1. Germline trimming cut 7 bases from V and 3 bases from J; bases unmatched to any gene: 4. Germline CDR1 and CDR2: ENHRY and SYGVKD. This CDR3 region has 14 residues. The CDR3 is CAITGGQGDTEAFF. The CDR3 nucleotides read TGTGCCATCACGGGGGGACAGGGGGACACTGAAGCTTTCTTT.

The chain has TRBV27 and TRBJ1-1, with D unclear. CDR1 and CDR2 (germline): MNHEY, SMNVEV (reference sequence). V gave up 4 bases and J gave up 1 base, with 10 bases separating them. The CDR3 runs 14 residues. The CDR3 DNA reads as TGTGCCAGCAGTTGGGGAGCCCGGAACACTGAAGCTTTCTTT. As protein: CASSWGARNTEAFF.

This clone has just one count. The rearrangement uses TRBV5-1 and TRBJ1-6; D perhaps matches TRBD1 (5 bases). CDR3 length: 15 amino acids. CDR1 and CDR2 from the germline V gene are SGHRS and YFSETQ. Trimming took off 4 bases at V and 5 bases at J, with 13 bases between the two ends. The CDR3 region is CASSMGPAHNSPLHF. In nucleotides, the CDR3 is TGCGCCAGCAGCATGGGGCCAGCACATAATTCACCCCTCCACTTT.

V and J are TRBV6-5 and TRBJ1-1; tentative D call: TRBD1 (6 bases). The CDR3 loop spans 14 amino acids. Germline loops: CDR1 MNHEY, CDR2 SVGAGI. V lost 0 bases and J 4 bases, leaving 9 bases between the germline ends. CDR3 loop: CASSYSSGVTEAFF. DNA of the CDR3: TGTGCCAGCAGTTACTCGTCAGGGGTCACTGAAGCTTTCTTT.

The rearrangement uses TRBV13 and TRBJ2-7; D gene ambiguous. V was pared by 5 bases and J by 0 bases, with 14 bases between. Germline CDR1 PRHDT, CDR2 FYEKMQ (reference sequence). CDR3 length equals 15 residues. CDR3 residues: CASSATHEPSYEQYF. The CDR3 DNA reads as TGTGCCAGCAGCGCAACTCATGAGCCCTCCTACGAGCAGTACTTC.

V and J are TRBV27 and TRBJ2-3; TRBD2 might be the D (6 bases). Trimming removed 3 bases from V and 0 bases from J, with 13 bases in between. Per germline, CDR1 MNHEY and CDR2 SMNVEV (reference sequence). The CDR3 consists of 16 residues. CDR3 in DNA: TGTGCCAGCAGTTTTAGACTGGAGGGGAGCACAGATACGCAGTATTTT. Amino acids: CASSFRLEGSTDTQYF.

This rearrangement joins TRBV27 to TRBJ2-3; D remains ambiguous. Looked up from germline, CDR1 is MNHEY and CDR2 is SMNVEV (reference sequence). V was pared by 5 bases and J by 4 bases, with 13 bases between. The CDR3 covers 14 residues. CDR3 amino acids: CASSPLGWADTQYF. The CDR3 coding sequence is TGTGCCAGCAGTCCTTTGGGCTGGGCAGATACGCAGTATTTT.

V is TRBV4-1 and J is TRBJ1-2; D is undetermined. CDR3 length equals 14 residues. V was cut by 1 base and J by 2 bases, with 8 bases left in between. The V gene's germline CDR1 is MGHRA and CDR2 YSYEKL. CDR3 nucleotides: TGCGCCAGCAGCCAAGGCACGACCAACTATGGCTACACCTTC. Protein: CASSQGTTNYGYTF.

V is TRBV5-1 and J is TRBJ2-3, with unresolved D. The germline V and J ends were trimmed by 4 bases and 0 bases, with 24 bases remaining between them. This CDR3 is built from 19 residues. From germline, CDR1 is SGHRS and CDR2 YFSETQ. CDR3 in amino acids: CASSPAGPHSITSTDTQYF. CDR3 bases: TGCGCCAGCAGCCCGGCCGGGCCCCACTCAATTACTAGCACAGATACGCAGTATTTT.

The rearrangement uses TRBV19 and TRBJ1-1, with D unresolved. The CDR3 covers 13 residues. The germline CDR1 and CDR2 sequences are LNHDA and SQIVND (reference sequence). With 6 bases removed from V and 0 bases from J, the gap between germline ends came to 8 bases. This chain's CDR3 is CASSAFLNTEAFF. For the CDR3, the DNA is TGTGCCAGTAGCGCCTTTCTGAACACTGAAGCTTTCTTT.

The gene calls are TRBV27 and TRBJ2-7, with 12 bases aligning to TRBD2. V was pared by 1 base and J by 4 bases, with 5 bases of the junction left unmatched. Germline V lookup: CDR1 MNHEY, CDR2 SMNVEV (reference sequence). This CDR3 contains 16 residues. The CDR3 DNA is TGTGCCAGCAGTTTATTGACTAGCGGGGGTTTGTACGAGCAGTACTTC. This encodes CASSLLTSGGLYEQYF.